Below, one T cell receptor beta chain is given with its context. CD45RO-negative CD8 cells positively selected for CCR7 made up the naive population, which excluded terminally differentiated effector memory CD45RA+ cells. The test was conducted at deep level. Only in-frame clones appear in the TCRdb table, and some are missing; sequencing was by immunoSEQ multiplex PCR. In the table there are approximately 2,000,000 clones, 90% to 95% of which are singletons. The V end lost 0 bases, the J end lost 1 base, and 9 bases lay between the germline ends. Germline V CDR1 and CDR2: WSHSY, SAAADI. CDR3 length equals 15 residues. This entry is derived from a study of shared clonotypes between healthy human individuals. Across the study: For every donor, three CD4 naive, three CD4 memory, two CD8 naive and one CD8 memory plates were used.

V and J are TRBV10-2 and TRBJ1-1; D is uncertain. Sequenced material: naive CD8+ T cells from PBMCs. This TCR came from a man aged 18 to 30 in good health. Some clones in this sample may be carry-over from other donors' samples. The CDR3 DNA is TGCGCCAGCAGTGAGTCGGGCCTTGGGAACACTGAAGCTTTCTTT. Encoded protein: CASSESGLGNTEAFF.